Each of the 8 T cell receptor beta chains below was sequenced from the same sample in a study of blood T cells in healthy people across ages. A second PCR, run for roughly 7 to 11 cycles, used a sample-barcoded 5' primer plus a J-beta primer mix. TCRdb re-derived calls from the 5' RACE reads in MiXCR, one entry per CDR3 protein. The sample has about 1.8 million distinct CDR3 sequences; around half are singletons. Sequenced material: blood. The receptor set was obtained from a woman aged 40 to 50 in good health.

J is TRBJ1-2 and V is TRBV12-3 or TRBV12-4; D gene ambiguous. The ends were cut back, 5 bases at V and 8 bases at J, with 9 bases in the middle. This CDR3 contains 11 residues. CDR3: CASSPSGGYTF. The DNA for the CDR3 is TGTGCCAGCAGTCCATCGGGGGGCTACACCTTC.

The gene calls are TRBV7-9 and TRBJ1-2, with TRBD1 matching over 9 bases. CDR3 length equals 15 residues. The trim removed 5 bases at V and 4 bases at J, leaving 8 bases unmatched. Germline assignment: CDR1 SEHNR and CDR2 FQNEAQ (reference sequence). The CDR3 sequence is CASSRKGDRAYGYTF. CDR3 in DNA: TGTGCCAGCAGCCGGAAGGGGGACAGGGCCTATGGCTACACCTTC.

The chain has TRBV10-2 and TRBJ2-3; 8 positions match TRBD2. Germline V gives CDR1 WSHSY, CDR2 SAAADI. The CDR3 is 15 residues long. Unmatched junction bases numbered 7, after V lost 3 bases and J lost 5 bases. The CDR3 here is CASSEPGGAEDTQYF. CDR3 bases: TGCGCCAGCAGTGAACCCGGGGGGGCCGAAGATACGCAGTATTTT.

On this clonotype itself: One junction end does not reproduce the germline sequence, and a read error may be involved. CDR3 coding DNA: TGTGCCAGCAGCCCCAGGGACGGATGGGGCACAGAGACGCAGTATTTT. This encodes CASSPRDGWGTETQYF. The V gene is TRBV7-2, the J gene TRBJ2-3; either TRBD1 or TRBD2 may supply D (5 bases each). The CDR3 is made up of 16 amino acids. From germline, CDR1 is SGHTA and CDR2 FQGNSA.

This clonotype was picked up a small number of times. The CDR3 sequence is CASSQRGTTDTQYF. The DNA for the CDR3 is TGTGCCAGCAGCCAGCGGGGGACCACAGATACGCAGTATTTT. The chain employs TRBV3-1 and TRBJ2-3; 7 bases line up with TRBD2. Germline assignment: CDR1 LGHDT and CDR2 YNNKEL (reference sequence). The V and J ends lost 3 bases and 2 bases, in that order; junction bases with no gene match: 2. The CDR3 is 14 residues long.

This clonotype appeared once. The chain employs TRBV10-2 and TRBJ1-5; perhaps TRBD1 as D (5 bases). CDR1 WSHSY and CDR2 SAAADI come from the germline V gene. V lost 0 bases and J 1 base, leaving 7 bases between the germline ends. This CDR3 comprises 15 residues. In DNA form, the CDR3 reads TGCGCCAGCAGTGAGTCTGGGACCAGCAATCAGCCCCAGCATTTT. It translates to CASSESGTSNQPQHF.

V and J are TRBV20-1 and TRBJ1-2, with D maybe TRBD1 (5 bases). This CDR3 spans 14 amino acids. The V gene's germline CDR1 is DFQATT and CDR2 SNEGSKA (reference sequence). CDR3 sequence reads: CTPQGPHANYGYTF. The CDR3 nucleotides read TGCACTCCGCAGGGACCACACGCTAACTATGGCTACACCTTC.

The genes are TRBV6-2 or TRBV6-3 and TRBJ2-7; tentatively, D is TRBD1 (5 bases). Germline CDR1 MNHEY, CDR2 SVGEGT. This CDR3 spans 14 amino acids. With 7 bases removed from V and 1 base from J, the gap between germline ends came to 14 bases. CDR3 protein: CASNQGAWSYEQYF. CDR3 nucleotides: TGTGCCAGCAACCAAGGGGCTTGGTCCTACGAGCAGTACTTC.